This T cell receptor beta chain is from a study of regulatory T cells in long-lasting Graves disease (dated by TCRdb to about 2021). Some background on the complete study: Newly diagnosed Graves' disease patients had taken antithyroid drugs for less than 3 months. Patients with persistent Graves' disease were compared with patients with newly diagnosed Graves' disease using TCR sequencing and RNA sequencing of peripheral blood. A total of around 35 samples underwent TCR sequencing, from about 13 patients with persistent Graves' disease and 20 or so patients with newly diagnosed Graves' disease. The study took place in China and was registered as a clinical trial.

Here is what the overall study found, with its caveats: Preferential use of TRBV28, TRBJ1-2 and TRBJ2-5 was observed in persistent disease, whereas TRBV20-1 and TRBJ2-1 were favored in newly diagnosed disease. Compared with newly diagnosed patients, persistent Graves' disease patients had lower TCR Shannon entropy and fewer highly expanded clones, which suggests clonal expansion. The small sample size was acknowledged by the authors as a limitation that may reduce accuracy. Patients with persistent disease shared more public clonotypes (around 2,500) than newly diagnosed patients did (approximately 970). Sequencing and analysis were limited to the TCR beta chain. Only peripheral blood was studied, because thyroid tissue, the primary lesion, was inaccessible.

The time point label on this specimen signifies: newly diagnosed GD, antithyroid drugs for less than 3 months. For both TCR sequencing and RNA sequencing, RNA was extracted from PBMCs in TRIzol. The diagnosis of Graves' disease was made according to American Thyroid Association guidelines. Patients for the study were recruited at an endocrinology department in Xi'an, China. Each patient gave about 10 milliliters of peripheral blood, collected in an EDTA anticoagulant tube. PBMCs were isolated by Ficoll Paque Plus density gradient separation without further T cell sorting. RNA quality was checked with an Agilent 2100 Bioanalyzer and agarose gel, and concentration with a NanoDrop 2000. This clonotype was observed many times. Its antigen is unknown. One base away there is no much larger clone; base qualities are not given. The library came from multiplex PCR. The data were produced on an Illumina HiSeq 4000. CDR3 regions were amplified by Arm-PCR with iRepertoire HTBI primers to construct TCR beta libraries. Before sequencing, the PCR products went through gel purification. As for how the authors treated the data: Gene usage analysis of CDR3 amino acid clonotypes relied on the 60 or so TRBV and more than twelve TRBJ segments identified across samples. Filtered high-quality paired reads were merged into contigs using COPE and FqMerger. BLAST was used to align contigs to the IMGT TRBV, TRBD and TRBJ reference genes, and CDR3 was defined following IMGT. Any clonotype with a frequency above 0.1% was classified as a highly expanded clone. Shannon entropy was used to measure repertoire diversity, and the Gini coefficient was used to measure V-J evenness. Public clonotypes were defined as clonotypes shared by more than one individual. The public reads were reanalyzed by TCRdb: fastp trimming at Q25, MiXCR alignment, in-frame beta chains only. Identical CDR3 proteins give one entry, which carries the most common genes and DNA. The V and J calls and clone size are TCRdb's, not the authors'. The sample data list a few hundred thousand distinct CDR3 sequences, and around 19% of these were observed just once. In total, the top ten clones hold over 9.5% of the sample.

V sheds 1 base and J sheds 8 bases, leaving 12 bases between their ends. From cysteine to phenylalanine, the CDR3 is 14 amino acids long. The CDR3 DNA has 42 bases and is translated from base 1. CDR1 and CDR2 (SGHVS, FQNEAQ) derive from the germline V gene. This sample also belongs to another study, concerning T cells in Graves' hyperthyroidism and ophthalmopathy. From the second report: Stable Graves' hyperthyroidism was defined as no progression to ophthalmopathy during 18 months of follow-up. Hyperthyroidism patients were newly diagnosed, with disease duration under 2 months, and aged 18 to 65 years. The study excluded patients with uncontrolled infections, other autoimmune diseases, pregnancy or lactation. Diagnoses were established on the basis of clinical symptoms, serum thyroxine and TRAb, thyroid ultrasound, and orbital computed tomography. The first round of RT-PCR for the TCR CDR3 was performed with the HTBI primer set and the Qiagen OneStep RT-PCR kit. Most expanded thyroid clonotypes (frequency above 0.001) were also found in blood, which suggests that blood repertoires may mirror thyroid immune responses. Ophthalmopathy was separated from stable hyperthyroidism by a 13 V-J signature model, with 87.88% sensitivity and roughly 81% specificity obtained in cross-validation and 80%/75% obtained in testing. In validation, the model predicted progression to ophthalmopathy with around 71% sensitivity and 72% to 85% specificity, a median of 6.5 months before onset. To identify distinguishing TCR V-J signatures, a discovery cohort of 90 to 100 patients was used, comprising some 45 with Graves' ophthalmopathy and around 57 with stable Graves' hyperthyroidism. Prospective prediction of ophthalmopathy was tested in an independent validation cohort of approximately 19 hyperthyroidism patients and some 17 patients who later progressed to ophthalmopathy. For training and testing, the 80 to 100 patients in the discovery cohort were randomly divided in a 7:3 ratio. In about 6 Graves' hyperthyroidism patients, the study also compared T-cell repertoires from thyroid tissue with T-cell repertoires from blood. After sampling, hyperthyroidism patients received methimazole starting at 30 mg daily, and ophthalmopathy patients received high-dose intravenous methylprednisolone. Libraries were constructed in a second round of multiplex PCR, after which size selection and purification were carried out. Libraries were sequenced paired-end with 100 bp reads on an Illumina HiSeq2000. SOAPnuke was used to process the raw data, removing reads that contained adapters or uncalled bases, had a mean Phred below 15, or lacked an exact match to the constant primer or identifier. High-quality paired reads were merged with COPE v1.2.5, and unique nucleotide sequences were defined as clonotypes. MiTCR v1.1 was used to align clonotypes to the IMGT TRBV, TRBD and TRBJ reference segments. The analysis included only V-J combinations with a frequency above 0.0001, which together covered 98% to 99.2% of the repertoires. The TCS score was defined as the ratio of F50 (clonal expansion) to E x V (chaos), calculated using BLOSUM62-based TCRdist between CDR3 peptides within each V-J. Welch's t-statistics and random forest reduced roughly 530 V-J features to 13, which were used in a naive Bayes classifier (R e1071). No statistical method was used to set the sample size in advance, and investigators knew the group allocation. According to the paper, TCR Vbeta CDR3 sequencing was carried out on 135 peripheral blood samples, which came from around 43 ophthalmopathy, approximately 72 hyperthyroidism and approximately 17 progressor patients.

The sample was peripheral blood mononuclear cells (PBMCs), taken at new diagnosis, from a patient treated with antithyroid drugs. The sequence derives from a woman aged 30 to 39 with Graves disease. Donor details come from another sample of the same person, matched by shared clones. This chain joins TRBV7-8 to TRBJ1-5; there is no confident call for the D gene. At the DNA level, the sequence is TGTGCCAGCAGCTTAGTCCCCCGTACGGAGCCCCAGCATTTT. Its product reads: CASSLVPRTEPQHF.